This T cell receptor beta chain was retrieved from a study of cytomegalovirus exposure and HLA in healthy donors. The PCR employed 60 Vbeta primers together with 13 Jbeta primers. Only in-frame clones appear in the TCRdb table, and some are missing; sequencing was by immunoSEQ multiplex PCR. The data hold more than 150,000 clones, with roughly 82% observed a single time. This CDR3 has 17 amino acids. Germline CDR1 MNHNS, CDR2 SASEGT. Trimming took 2 bases from V and 7 from J; bases not matched to a gene: 14. This clone has a handful of counts. The rearrangement uses TRBV6-1 and TRBJ2-4; 7 nucleotides match TRBD2. Sequencing input: PBMCs. The sequence was obtained from a woman aged 45-65 years in good health and CMV-seropositive. CDR3 loop: CASSEPFGRGSPNIQYF. The DNA of the CDR3 is TGTGCCAGCAGTGAACCTTTTGGGCGGGGGTCCCCGAACATTCAGTACTTC.